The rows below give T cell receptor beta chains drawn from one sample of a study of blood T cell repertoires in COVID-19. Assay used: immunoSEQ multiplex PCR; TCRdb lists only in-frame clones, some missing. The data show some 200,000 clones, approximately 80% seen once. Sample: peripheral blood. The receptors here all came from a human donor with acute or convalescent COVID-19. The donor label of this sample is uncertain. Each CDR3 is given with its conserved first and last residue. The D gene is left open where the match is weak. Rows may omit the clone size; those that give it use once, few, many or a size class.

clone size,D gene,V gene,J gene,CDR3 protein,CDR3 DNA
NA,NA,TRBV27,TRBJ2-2,CASSSLEGETGELFF,TGTGCCAGCAGTTCCTTAGAGGGTGAGACCGGGGAGCTGTTTTTT
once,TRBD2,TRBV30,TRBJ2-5,CAWSGLAGASETQYF,TGTGCCTGGAGTGGACTAGCGGGAGCCTCGGAGACCCAGTACTTC
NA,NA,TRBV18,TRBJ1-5,CASSPRGGRPQHF,TGTGCCAGCTCACCAAGAGGGGGACGGCCCCAGCATTTT
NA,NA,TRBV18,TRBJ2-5,CASSPSLAKRETQYF,TGTGCCAGCTCACCTTCGCTAGCTAAAAGAGAGACCCAGTACTTC
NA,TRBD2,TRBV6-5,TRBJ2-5,CASSYSGLAAKETQYF,TGTGCCAGCAGTTACTCGGGACTAGCGGCCAAAGAGACCCAGTACTTC
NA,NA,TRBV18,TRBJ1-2,CASSPFRQADLYGYTF,TGTGCCAGCTCACCGTTCCGACAGGCCGACCTCTATGGCTACACCTTC
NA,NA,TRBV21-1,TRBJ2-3,CASSKGGGRRECADTQYF,TGTGCCAGCAGCAAAGGTGGGGGTCGGCGGGAGTGCGCAGATACGCAGTATTTT
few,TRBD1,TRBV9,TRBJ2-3,CASSPRGDRAADTQYF,TGTGCCAGCAGCCCAAGGGGGGACAGGGCGGCAGATACGCAGTATTTT
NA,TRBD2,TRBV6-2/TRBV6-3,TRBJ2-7,CASSPGLAGAKYEQYF,TGTGCCAGCAGCCCTGGGCTAGCGGGAGCGAAGTACGAGCAGTACTTC
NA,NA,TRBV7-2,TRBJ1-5,CASSLAANQPQHF,TGTGCCAGCAGCTTGGCCGCAAATCAGCCCCAGCATTTT
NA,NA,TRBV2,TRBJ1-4,CASSGRGRGGNEKLFF,TGTGCCAGCAGCGGGAGGGGAAGGGGCGGTAATGAAAAACTGTTTTTT
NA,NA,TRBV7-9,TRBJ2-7,CASSFGLPSEQYF,TGTGCCAGCAGCTTTGGCTTACCAAGCGAGCAGTACTTC
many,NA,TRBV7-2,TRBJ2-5,CASSRTATWEETQYF,TGTGCCAGCAGCCGGACAGCGACCTGGGAGGAGACCCAGTACTTC
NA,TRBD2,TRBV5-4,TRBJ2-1,CASSLSGFRTSGPTGQFF,TGTGCCAGCAGCTTGAGTGGTTTCAGGACTAGCGGCCCCACGGGGCAGTTCTTC
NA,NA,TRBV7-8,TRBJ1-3,CASSLVVTGSGNTIYF,TGTGCCAGCAGCTTAGTTGTCACAGGCTCTGGAAACACCATATATTTT
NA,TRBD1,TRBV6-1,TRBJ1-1,CASREGTANTEAFF,TGTGCCAGCAGGGAAGGGACAGCGAACACTGAAGCTTTCTTT
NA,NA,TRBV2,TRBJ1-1,CASSDRFLNTEAFF,TGTGCCAGCAGTGATCGGTTTCTTAACACTGAAGCTTTCTTT
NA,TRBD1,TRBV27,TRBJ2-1,CASSSSGTGWSNEQFF,TGTGCCAGCAGTTCATCCGGGACAGGGTGGAGCAATGAGCAGTTCTTC
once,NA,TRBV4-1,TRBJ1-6,CASSQADRSSPLHF,TGCGCCAGCAGCCAAGCCGACAGGAGTTCACCCCTCCACTTT
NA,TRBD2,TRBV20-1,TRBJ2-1,CSASGDGAGGPGQFF,TGCAGTGCTAGTGGCGACGGAGCGGGAGGGCCGGGGCAGTTCTTC
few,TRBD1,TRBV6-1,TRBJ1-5,CASSEVGQSNQPQHF,TGTGCCAGCAGTGAGGTGGGACAGTCCAATCAGCCCCAGCATTTT
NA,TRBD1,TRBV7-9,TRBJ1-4,CASSRRTGGNEKLFF,TGTGCCAGCAGCAGACGGACAGGAGGAAATGAAAAACTGTTTTTT
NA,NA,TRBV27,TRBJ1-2,CASSSQTANYGYTF,TGTGCCAGCAGTTCACAGACAGCTAACTATGGCTACACCTTC
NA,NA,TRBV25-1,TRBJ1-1,CASTEGGVLNTEAFF,TGTGCCAGCACCGAGGGGGGGGTCTTGAACACTGAAGCTTTCTTT
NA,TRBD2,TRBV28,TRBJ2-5,CASSLRTSGRMGETQYF,TGTGCCAGCAGTTTAAGGACTAGCGGGCGGATGGGAGAGACCCAGTACTTC
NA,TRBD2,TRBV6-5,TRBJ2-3,CASTLAGADTDTQYF,TGTGCCAGCACCCTAGCGGGAGCGGACACAGATACGCAGTATTTT
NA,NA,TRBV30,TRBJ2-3,CAWSVGQGEAGAQYF,TGTGCCTGGAGTGTTGGTCAGGGGGAAGCGGGTGCGCAGTATTTT
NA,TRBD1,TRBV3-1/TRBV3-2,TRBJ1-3,CASSQWGQSSGNTIYF,TGTGCCAGCAGCCAATGGGGACAGAGCTCTGGAAACACCATATATTTT
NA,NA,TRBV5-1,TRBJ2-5,CASSLGVGLETQYF,TGCGCCAGCAGCTTGGGGGTTGGGCTTGAGACCCAGTACTTC
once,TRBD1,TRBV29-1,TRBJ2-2,CSVGQGTRSNTGELFF,TGCAGCGTCGGACAGGGGACCCGATCTAACACCGGGGAGCTGTTTTTT
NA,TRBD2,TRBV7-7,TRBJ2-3,CATEGSGRQYF,TGTGCCACCGAGGGTAGCGGGAGGCAGTATTTT
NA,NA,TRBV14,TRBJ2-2,CASSYGLNTGELFF,TGTGCCAGCAGCTACGGACTGAACACCGGGGAGCTGTTTTTT
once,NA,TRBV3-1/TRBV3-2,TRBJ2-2,CASSQGPISAGELFF,TGTGCCAGCAGCCAGGGCCCCATTTCCGCCGGGGAGCTGTTTTTT
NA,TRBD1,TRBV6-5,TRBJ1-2,CASSPLDREGGYTF,TGTGCCAGCAGTCCCCTGGACAGGGAGGGAGGCTACACCTTC
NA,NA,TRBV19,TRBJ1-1,CASTAGASTEAFF,TGTGCCAGTACGGCGGGGGCGTCCACTGAAGCTTTCTTT
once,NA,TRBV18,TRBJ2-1,CASSPQTGFQYNEQFF,TGTGCCAGCTCACCCCAAACAGGGTTCCAATACAATGAGCAGTTCTTC
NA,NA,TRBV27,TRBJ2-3,CASSSPGLITDTQYF,TGTGCCAGCAGTTCCCCGGGACTTATCACAGATACGCAGTATTTT
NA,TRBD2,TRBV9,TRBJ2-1,CASSASGLVNEQFF,TGTGCCAGCAGCGCCTCGGGACTAGTAAATGAGCAGTTCTTC